This T cell receptor beta chain is from a study of cytomegalovirus exposure and HLA in healthy donors. In regard to this clone: Its cognate antigen is unknown.

Vbeta (60) and Jbeta (13) primers were used in the PCR. Some clones are missing from TCRdb's copy, which holds only in-frame ones; the method was immunoSEQ multiplex PCR. The sample holds approximately 130,000 clones; about three quarters are singletons and the top ten take around 5.8%. CDR3 length: 15 residues. Germline V lookup: CDR1 SGDLS, CDR2 YYNGEE. Losses at the gene ends were 2 bases for V and 4 bases for J; bases not matched to a gene: 8. Study-level points and caveats: V- and J-gene trimming of TCR beta was linked (in a later analysis) to a missense DCLRE1C variant. Judged likely to be a sequencing artifact was a cluster of highly shared sequence variants. While the bulk of TCR sequences proved rare, some public TCRs turned up in many donors.

This TCR derives from a woman in her thirties or forties in good health and CMV-seronegative. The chain carries TRBV9 and TRBJ2-7, with 8 nucleotides matching TRBD1. Sequences were obtained from PBMCs. Here the CDR3 reads CASSVITGGSYEQYF. The CDR3 region has the DNA TGTGCCAGCAGCGTCATAACAGGGGGGAGTTACGAGCAGTACTTC.